The present T cell receptor (beta chain) was sequenced within a study of blood T cell repertoires in COVID-19. Study background: From the United States, Italy and Spain came samples of acute and convalescent COVID-19. From T cells, B-cell-depleted T cells, or PBMCs came the material, which was cDNA or gDNA.

This CDR3 has 14 residues. V was cut by 7 bases and J by 2 bases, with 11 bases left in between. Germline V lookup: CDR1 LNHDA, CDR2 SQIVND (reference sequence). Authors' analysis steps: Reference gene primer amplification gave estimated nucleated cell counts. The table came from immunoSEQ multiplex PCR; TCRdb's copy has only in-frame clones and leaves some out. The DNA was the basis for D and trimming; V, J and clone size are from that table. The sample lists more than 75,000 clones; approximately 86% were seen once. The sequencing input was peripheral blood. This chain connects TRBV19 to TRBJ2-2, with D possibly TRBD1 on 5 matching bases. The sequence derives from a woman aged 80 or over with acute or convalescent COVID-19. In nucleotides, the CDR3 is TGTGCCAGTATAGCCAGGGAAAACACCGGGGAGCTGTTTTTT. Its translation: CASIARENTGELFF.